This is a list of T cell receptor beta chains from one sample in a study of T cells in Graves' hyperthyroidism and ophthalmopathy. Using its own MiXCR run on the multiplex PCR reads, TCRdb lists one record per CDR3 protein. The sample includes roughly 580,000 distinct CDR3 sequences, 14% of them seen just once. Sequenced material: blood. Receptor source: a woman aged 30 to 39 with Graves' hyperthyroidism that later progressed to Graves' ophthalmopathy. CDR3s include the opening cysteine and the closing phenylalanine or tryptophan. The order of the fields is J gene, clone size, D gene, V gene, CDR3 protein, CDR3 DNA. D genes are given only for firm matches. Expanded clones are given a class, and other clones once, few, many or no size at all.

j_call: TRBJ1-2; clone_size: many; d_call: -; v_call: TRBV4-1; cdr3_aa: CASSHRVYGYTF; cdr3_nt: TGCGCCAGCAGCCACAGGGTTTATGGCTACACCTTC
j_call: TRBJ1-2; clone_size: many; d_call: TRBD1; v_call: TRBV15; cdr3_aa: CATSRDHSGTVNYGYTF; cdr3_nt: TGTGCCACCAGCAGAGATCACAGTGGGACAGTAAACTATGGCTACACCTTC
j_call: TRBJ1-5; clone_size: many; d_call: TRBD1; v_call: TRBV28; cdr3_aa: CASSLGTGGEGQPQHF; cdr3_nt: TGTGCCAGCAGTTTGGGGACAGGGGGCGAGGGTCAGCCCCAGCATTTT
j_call: TRBJ1-4; clone_size: many; d_call: TRBD1; v_call: TRBV7-9; cdr3_aa: CASSLWEQGSVATNEKLFF; cdr3_nt: TGTGCCAGCAGCTTATGGGAACAGGGGAGTGTGGCAACTAATGAAAAACTGTTTTTT
j_call: TRBJ2-2; clone_size: few; d_call: -; v_call: TRBV29-1; cdr3_aa: CSVDRAAGELFF; cdr3_nt: TGCAGCGTCGATCGTGCCGCCGGGGAGCTGTTTTTT
j_call: TRBJ1-1; clone_size: many; d_call: -; v_call: TRBV30; cdr3_aa: CAWSVGGGNTEAFF; cdr3_nt: TGTGCCTGGAGTGTAGGGGGGGGGAACACTGAAGCTTTCTTT
j_call: TRBJ2-3; clone_size: -; d_call: TRBD2; v_call: TRBV3-1; cdr3_aa: CASGQGGRAGADTQYF; cdr3_nt: TGTGCCAGCGGCCAAGGTGGGAGGGCCGGGGCGGATACGCAGTATTTT
j_call: TRBJ1-2; clone_size: few; d_call: -; v_call: TRBV6-1; cdr3_aa: CASSRTDSNYGYTF; cdr3_nt: TGTGCCAGCAGTAGGACAGACTCTAACTATGGCTACACCTTC
j_call: TRBJ2-7; clone_size: many; d_call: -; v_call: TRBV11-1; cdr3_aa: CASSLAIFGNEQYF; cdr3_nt: TGTGCCAGCAGCTTAGCCATCTTCGGCAACGAGCAGTACTTC
j_call: TRBJ2-7; clone_size: many; d_call: TRBD1; v_call: TRBV18; cdr3_aa: CASSPGQGGHEQYF; cdr3_nt: TGTGCCAGCTCACCGGGACAGGGAGGACACGAGCAGTACTTC
j_call: TRBJ2-5; clone_size: many; d_call: -; v_call: TRBV20-1; cdr3_aa: CSQVGRETQYF; cdr3_nt: TGCAGTCAAGTCGGTAGAGAGACCCAGTACTTC
j_call: TRBJ2-1; clone_size: -; d_call: TRBD2; v_call: TRBV30; cdr3_aa: CAWQGTTSSYNEQFF; cdr3_nt: TGTGCCTGGCAAGGGACTACGAGCTCCTACAATGAGCAGTTCTTC
j_call: TRBJ1-4; clone_size: few; d_call: TRBD1; v_call: TRBV6-1; cdr3_aa: CASRTGGAGEKLFF; cdr3_nt: TGTGCCAGCAGGACAGGGGGCGCGGGGGAAAAACTGTTTTTT
j_call: TRBJ1-5; clone_size: many; d_call: -; v_call: TRBV27; cdr3_aa: CASSLSFDQPQHF; cdr3_nt: TGTGCCAGCAGTTTATCTTTCGATCAGCCCCAGCATTTT
j_call: TRBJ2-5; clone_size: many; d_call: TRBD2; v_call: TRBV28; cdr3_aa: CASSSPIGTSSQETQYF; cdr3_nt: TGTGCCAGCAGTTCCCCGATTGGGACTAGCAGTCAAGAGACCCAGTACTTC
j_call: TRBJ1-2; clone_size: many; d_call: -; v_call: TRBV29-1; cdr3_aa: CSVEIGHASTF; cdr3_nt: TGCAGCGTCGAGATAGGACACGCGAGCACCTTC
j_call: TRBJ2-1; clone_size: many; d_call: TRBD1; v_call: TRBV10-3; cdr3_aa: CAISDRGLRYNEQFF; cdr3_nt: TGTGCCATCAGTGACAGGGGGCTTAGGTACAATGAGCAGTTCTTC